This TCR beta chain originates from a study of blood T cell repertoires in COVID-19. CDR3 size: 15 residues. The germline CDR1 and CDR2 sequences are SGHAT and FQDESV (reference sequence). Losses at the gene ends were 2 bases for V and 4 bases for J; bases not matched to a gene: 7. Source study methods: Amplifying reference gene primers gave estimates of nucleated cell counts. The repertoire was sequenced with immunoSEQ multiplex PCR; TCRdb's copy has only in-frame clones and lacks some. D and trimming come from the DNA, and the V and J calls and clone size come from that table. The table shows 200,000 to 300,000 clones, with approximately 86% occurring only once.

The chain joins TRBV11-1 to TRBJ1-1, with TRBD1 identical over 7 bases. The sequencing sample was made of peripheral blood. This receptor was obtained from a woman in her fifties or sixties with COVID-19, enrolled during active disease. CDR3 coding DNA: TGTGCCAGCAGCTTACAGACAGGGATGGTCACTGAAGCTTTCTTT. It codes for CASSLQTGMVTEAFF.